This T cell receptor beta chain was sequenced during a study of T cells in Graves' hyperthyroidism and ophthalmopathy. This clonotype was seen once. Amplified regions were TCR beta CDR3 sequences from RNA transcripts. Researchers ran a first-round RT-PCR on the TCR CDR3 using the HTBI primer set. Each CDR3 protein gets one entry after TCRdb re-called the multiplex PCR reads with MiXCR. The sample includes some 510,000 distinct CDR3 sequences, around 20% of them seen just once. Used for diagnoses were clinical symptoms, serum thyroxine and TRAb, thyroid ultrasound and orbital computed tomography. The sequencing input was blood. The sequence was collected from a man between 18 and 29 years old with Graves' hyperthyroidism.

The CDR3 nucleotides are TGTGCCAGTAAAAACGGGCCCAACTATGGCTACACCTTC. It encodes CASKNGPNYGYTF. This chain uses TRBV19 with TRBJ1-2; D ambiguous. Germline-derived CDR1 and CDR2 are LNHDA and SQIVND (reference sequence). Trimming pared 7 bases from V and 2 bases from J, leaving 11 bases between. The CDR3 sequence is 13 residues long.